The 19 T cell receptor beta chains below all came from one sample that was sequenced in a study of shared clonotypes between healthy human individuals. The data were produced by immunoSEQ multiplex PCR, yet TCRdb's version contains in-frame clones alone and is incomplete. Of some 2,000,000 clones listed, 85% to 95% are singletons. Sequenced: naive CD4+ T cells sorted from blood. The subset denotes: CD45RA+ positively selected. These TCRs come from a man aged 18-30 years in good health.

A single count supports this clone. This rearrangement joins TRBV6-6 to TRBJ2-7; D is unclear. CDR3 length: 13 residues. Germline CDR1 MNHNY, CDR2 SVGAGI (reference sequence). V shed 7 bases and J shed 4 bases, with 14 bases lying between them. The DNA of the CDR3 is TGTGCCAGCACCTTTACGCCCGGATACGAGCAGTACTTC. Protein sequence: CASTFTPGYEQYF.

The V gene is TRBV6-1, the J gene TRBJ1-3, with D tentatively TRBD1 (5 bases). CDR1 MNHNS and CDR2 SASEGT come from the germline V gene. V gave up 6 bases and J gave up 1 base, with 10 bases separating them. The CDR3 loop spans 14 amino acids. The CDR3 sequence is CASRRGESGNTIYF. The CDR3 DNA is TGTGCCAGCAGGCGAGGGGAGTCTGGAAACACCATATATTTT.

This chain links TRBV7-2 with TRBJ2-7, with 7 bases lining up with TRBD1. Per germline, CDR1 SGHTA and CDR2 FQGNSA. V lost 4 bases, J lost 4 bases, and 10 bases stayed unmatched. This CDR3 has 15 residues. In nucleotides, the CDR3 is TGTGCCAGCAGCTACGACAGGGCAAGTGTTTACGAGCAGTACTTC. This gives the protein CASSYDRASVYEQYF.

The V call is TRBV6-1, the J call TRBJ1-2, with a tentative D call TRBD1 (5 bases). Germline V lookup: CDR1 MNHNS, CDR2 SASEGT. The length of the CDR3 is 13 residues. V shed 6 bases and J shed 3 bases, with 11 bases lying between them. The CDR3 protein is CASSQGSYYGYTF. CDR3 sequence (DNA): TGTGCCAGCAGCCAGGGTTCATACTATGGCTACACCTTC.

The CDR3 region has the DNA TGTGCCAGCTCACCATCGTTCAGGGCTCAGCCCCAGCATTTT. Protein product: CASSPSFRAQPQHF. J is TRBJ1-5 and V is TRBV18, with TRBD1 as a possible D gene (5 bases). The V end was cut by 2 bases, the J end by 6 bases, with 11 bases between. Germline CDR1 and CDR2: KGHSH and LQKENI. The CDR3 loop spans 14 amino acids.

The chain uses TRBV30 and TRBJ1-3; weak D call: TRBD1 (5 bases). The germline CDR1 and CDR2 sequences are GTSNPN and SVGIG (reference sequence). The germline V and J ends were trimmed by 5 bases and 0 bases, with 8 bases remaining between them. The length of the CDR3 is 13 residues. Here the CDR3 DNA reads TGTGCCTGGGACAGTTACTCTGGAAACACCATATATTTT. It yields the protein CAWDSYSGNTIYF.

Notes on this clone: The sample contains more than one DNA sequence encoding this CDR3. The chain is built from TRBV11-2 and TRBJ1-1; D might be TRBD1 (5 bases). The CDR3 is made up of 13 amino acids. Between the trimmed V and J ends, which lost 6 bases and 1 base, there was a span of 9 bases. The germline V gene has CDR1 SGHAT and CDR2 FQNNGV. CDR3 sequence reads: CASSLTGNTEAFF. CDR3 nucleotides: TGTGCCAGCAGTCTCACAGGGAACACTGAAGCTTTCTTT.

This clone was detected only once. This chain links TRBV20-1 with TRBJ1-2, with D unresolved. Trimming cost V 2 bases and J 10 bases, with 11 bases left between them. CDR1 is DFQATT and CDR2 is SNEGSKA in the germline V gene (reference sequence). This CDR3 spans 11 amino acids. CDR3: CSARREEYYTF. The CDR3 nucleotides read TGCAGTGCTAGACGGGAGGAATACTACACCTTC.

The chain links TRBV6-5 to TRBJ1-3, with TRBD1 as a possible D gene (5 bases). Trimming removed 2 bases at V and 0 bases at J, with 11 bases between. There are 16 residues in the CDR3. Germline CDR1 is MNHEY and CDR2 is SVGAGI. The CDR3 loop is CASSYGWGSSGNTIYF. The CDR3 DNA sequence: TGTGCCAGCAGTTACGGGTGGGGGAGCTCTGGAAACACCATATATTTT.

The chain has TRBV27 and TRBJ2-1; 9 positions agree with TRBD2. The CDR3 runs 15 residues. The V and J ends lost 5 bases and 7 bases, in that order; junction bases with no gene match: 9. Per germline, CDR1 MNHEY and CDR2 SMNVEV (reference sequence). The CDR3 sequence is CASSGTAGGQNEQFF. As DNA, the CDR3 is TGTGCCAGCAGTGGCACGGCGGGAGGGCAAAATGAGCAGTTCTTC.

V and J are TRBV5-4 and TRBJ1-4; 8 bases agree with TRBD1. CDR1 and CDR2 (germline): SGHNT, YYREEE (reference sequence). V lost 0 bases, J lost 7 bases, and 5 bases stayed unmatched. This CDR3 spans 15 amino acids. CDR3 amino acids: CASSLADRGVEKLFF. CDR3 bases: TGTGCCAGCAGCTTGGCCGACAGGGGAGTTGAAAAACTGTTTTTT.

This chain uses TRBV5-4 with TRBJ1-6; D might be TRBD1 (5 bases). Trimming pared 4 bases from V and 6 bases from J, leaving 20 bases between. The CDR3 runs to 17 residues. Germline lookup yields CDR1 SGHNT and CDR2 YYREEE (reference sequence). Here the CDR3 reads CASSLAGGSLINSPLHF. The CDR3 DNA sequence: TGTGCCAGCAGCCTAGCCGGGGGATCCCTTATTAATTCACCCCTCCACTTT.

For this clone: A clone one base away is much larger, so this may be a read error. The same CDR3 also results from other DNA sequences found in this sample. The chain carries TRBV6-5 and TRBJ1-1, with D hard to call. The CDR3 extends over 13 amino acids. Deletions cut 0 bases from V and 2 bases from J, with 4 bases between. Germline CDR1 is MNHEY and CDR2 is SVGAGI. In nucleotides, the CDR3 is TGTGCCAGCAGTTACTCGAGAAACACTGAAGCTTTCTTT. It codes for CASSYSRNTEAFF.

The J gene is TRBJ2-7, the V gene TRBV10-1; D might be TRBD2 (5 bases). Trimming took off 0 bases at V and 0 bases at J, with 9 bases between the two ends. The CDR3 is made up of 15 amino acids. Germline V CDR1 and CDR2: WNHNN, SYGVQD (reference sequence). The CDR3 coding sequence is TGCGCCAGCAGTGAGTCCGGGGTGGGCTCCTACGAGCAGTACTTC. Translating gives CASSESGVGSYEQYF.

The chain has TRBV4-1 and TRBJ1-6; the match to TRBD1 covers 10 bases. Unmatched junction bases numbered 2, after V lost 4 bases and J lost 8 bases. The CDR3 totals 14 residues. From germline, CDR1 is MGHRA and CDR2 YSYEKL. In nucleotides, the CDR3 is TGCGCCAGCAGCCCCGGGACAGGGGATTCACCCCTCCACTTT. This translates into CASSPGTGDSPLHF.

The V gene is TRBV6-5, the J gene TRBJ1-1; D not resolved. The CDR3 extends over 14 amino acids. The germline V and J ends were trimmed by 0 bases and 10 bases, with 15 bases remaining between them. Per the germline V gene, CDR1 is MNHEY and CDR2 is SVGAGI. CDR3 residues: CASSYSEGGRLAFF. DNA for the CDR3: TGTGCCAGCAGTTACTCGGAGGGAGGTCGGTTAGCTTTCTTT.

This clone has a single count. Distinct nucleotide sequences in the sample also encode this CDR3. The chain couples TRBV5-1 to TRBJ2-3; D is uncertain. Trimming left V 0 bases short and J 2 bases short, with 7 bases between. Germline lookup yields CDR1 SGHRS and CDR2 YFSETQ. The CDR3 is 14 residues long. The CDR3 is CASSLGDTTDTQYF. The CDR3 DNA follows: TGCGCCAGCAGCTTGGGAGACACCACAGATACGCAGTATTTT. Complete variable domain (other parts from reference TRBV5-1 and TRBJ2-3): KAGVTQTPRYLIKTRGQQVTLSCSPISGHRSVSWYQQTPGQGLQFLFEYFSETQRNKGNFPGRFSGRQFSNSRSEMNVSTLELGDSALYLCASSLGDTTDTQYFGPGTRLTVL.

The gene calls are TRBV11-3 and TRBJ1-5; D uncertain. Germline lookup yields CDR1 SGHNT and CDR2 YENEEA. The CDR3 covers 11 residues. V was shortened by 0 bases and J by 6 bases, with 0 bases between the two germline ends. CDR3 in DNA: TGTGCCAGCAGCTTAGATCAGCCCCAGCATTTT. The encoded protein is CASSLDQPQHF.

The rearrangement uses TRBV2 and TRBJ1-5; tentatively, D is TRBD1 (6 bases). Germline assignment: CDR1 SNHLY and CDR2 FYNNEI. This CDR3 is 14 amino acids long. Between the trimmed V and J ends, which lost 6 bases and 1 base, there was a span of 10 bases. CDR3 bases: TGTGCCAGCAGCCTAGACAGGAGCAATCAGCCCCAGCATTTT. It codes for CASSLDRSNQPQHF.